Detailed here is one TCR beta chain. The data stem from a study of control samples from healthy donors and cancer patients. This CDR3 spans 11 amino acids. Germline loops: CDR1 SQVTM, CDR2 ANQGSEA. With 6 bases removed from V and 4 bases from J, the gap between germline ends came to 7 bases. Data came from immunoSEQ multiplex PCR; TCRdb stores just in-frame clones and leaves some out. This table holds tens of thousands of clones, 70% to 90% found once. The rearrangement uses TRBV29-1 and TRBJ2-1; D remains ambiguous. The sequenced sample was blood. The receptor comes from a woman in her forties or fifties in good health. CDR3 residues: CSVETYNEQFF. The CDR3 DNA follows: TGCAGCGTGGAGACTTACAATGAGCAGTTCTTC.